The 7 T cell receptor beta chains reported below all come from one sample, sequenced in a study of cytomegalovirus exposure and HLA in healthy donors. Both 60 Vbeta primers and 13 Jbeta primers went into the PCR. The method was immunoSEQ multiplex PCR; TCRdb's version includes in-frame clones alone and lacks a portion of them. The sample consists of around 300,000 clones, just over 70% of them appearing once. Sequencing was done on a sample of PBMCs. All receptors come from a female donor in good health and CMV-seronegative.

The chain couples TRBV28 to TRBJ2-7; D gene uncertain. Trimming took 4 bases from V and 2 from J, leaving 6 bases between them. The CDR3 is made up of 12 amino acids. Per the germline V gene, CDR1 is MDHEN and CDR2 is SYDVKM. CDR3: CASSSIPYEQYF. The CDR3 DNA sequence: TGTGCCAGCAGTTCCATCCCCTACGAGCAGTACTTC.

The gene calls are TRBV5-4 and TRBJ2-1; 10 bases agree with TRBD2. CDR1 and CDR2 (germline): SGHNT, YYREEE (reference sequence). Losses at the gene ends were 4 bases for V and 11 bases for J; bases not matched to a gene: 9. This CDR3 has 14 amino acids. CDR3 nucleotide sequence: TGTGCCAGCAGCCCCCCCGGACTAGCGGAGAAGCAGTTCTTC. Protein sequence: CASSPPGLAEKQFF.

V is TRBV9 and J is TRBJ2-5, with TRBD2 matching over 7 bases. The J call may be mistaken, given a closer DNA end match to TRBJ2-7. This CDR3 is 16 amino acids long. Germline V gene sequence: CDR1 SGDLS, CDR2 YYNGEE. The CDR3 region has the DNA TGTGCCAGCAGCGTAGGATGGGGCGGGAGCTCCTACGAGCAGTACTTC. This codes for CASSVGWGGSSYEQYF.

The rearrangement uses TRBV21-1 and TRBJ2-5; the table gives TRBD2 as D, unverified against the DNA. TRBV21-1 counts as a pseudogene. This CDR3 contains 14 residues. CDR3 residues: CASSTAGGVGTQYF. In DNA form, the CDR3 reads TGTGCCAGCAGCACTGCGGGAGGGGTCGGGACCCAGTACTTC.

V gene TRBV7-2 combines with J gene TRBJ2-5; maybe TRBD1 (6 bases). The germline V and J ends were trimmed by 5 bases and 4 bases, with 11 bases remaining between them. The CDR3 is made up of 13 amino acids. Germline V gene lookup returns CDR1 SGHTA and CDR2 FQGNSA. The CDR3 loop is CASSPSDRETQYF. Here the CDR3 DNA reads TGTGCCAGCAGCCCTTCGGACAGAGAGACCCAGTACTTC. Supplemented by reference TRBV7-2 and TRBJ2-5, the full variable domain reads GAGVSQSPSNKVTEKGKDVELRCDPISGHTALYWYRQSLGQGLEFLIYFQGNSAPDKSGLPSDRFSAERTGGSVSTLTIQRTQQEDSAVYLCASSPSDRETQYFGPGTRLLVL.

J is TRBJ2-7 and V is TRBV6-5, with D possibly TRBD2 on 6 matching bases. The CDR3 runs to 14 residues. V was cut by 4 bases and J by 6 bases, with 16 bases left in between. Germline V gene data show CDR1 as MNHEY and CDR2 as SVGAGI. The DNA for the CDR3 is TGTGCCAGCAGTTCGGGGAGGTTCTCCCCCGAGCAGTACTTC. It specifies CASSSGRFSPEQYF.

V and J are TRBV7-9 and TRBJ1-4; no reliable D call. Germline V gene lookup returns CDR1 SEHNR and CDR2 FQNEAQ (reference sequence). The CDR3 runs to 15 residues. Between the trimmed V and J ends, which lost 2 bases and 4 bases, there was a span of 11 bases. The CDR3 loop is CASSLRSGNNEKLFF. The CDR3 DNA follows: TGTGCCAGCAGCTTAAGATCCGGGAATAATGAAAAACTGTTTTTT.